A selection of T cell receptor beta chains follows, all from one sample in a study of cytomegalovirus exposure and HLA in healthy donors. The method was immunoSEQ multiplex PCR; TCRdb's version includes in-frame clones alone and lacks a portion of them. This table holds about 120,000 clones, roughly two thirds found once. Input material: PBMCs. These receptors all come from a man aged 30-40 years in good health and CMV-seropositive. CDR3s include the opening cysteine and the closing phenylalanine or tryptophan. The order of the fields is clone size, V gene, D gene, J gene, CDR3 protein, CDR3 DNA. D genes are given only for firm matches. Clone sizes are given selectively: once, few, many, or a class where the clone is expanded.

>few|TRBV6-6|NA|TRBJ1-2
CATTWGGVLYGYTF
TGTGCCACCACCTGGGGGGGCGTTCTCTATGGCTACACCTTC
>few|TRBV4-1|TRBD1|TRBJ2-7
CASSQPFRRNRDRGPEQYF
TGCGCCAGCAGCCAACCTTTTCGCCGAAACCGGGACAGGGGGCCCGAGCAGTACTTC
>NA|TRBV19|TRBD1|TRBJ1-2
CAITGAWGYGYTF
TGTGCCATCACAGGGGCCTGGGGCTATGGCTACACCTTC
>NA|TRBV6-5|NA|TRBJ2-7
CASSFTVQTYEQYF
TGTGCCAGCAGTTTCACAGTCCAGACCTACGAGCAGTACTTC
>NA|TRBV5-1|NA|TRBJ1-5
CASSLMSGGNQPQHF
TGCGCCAGCAGCTTGATGTCCGGGGGAAATCAGCCCCAGCATTTT
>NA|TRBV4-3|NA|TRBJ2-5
CASSQYWTHGETQYF
TGCGCCAGCAGCCAATACTGGACTCATGGGGAGACCCAGTACTTC
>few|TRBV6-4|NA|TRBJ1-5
CATPDCRSNQPQHF
TGTGCCACCCCTGACTGCCGGAGCAATCAGCCCCAGCATTTT
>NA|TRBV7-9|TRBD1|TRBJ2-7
CASGRLTGGSYEQYF
TGTGCCAGCGGCAGGCTGACAGGGGGCTCCTACGAGCAGTACTTC
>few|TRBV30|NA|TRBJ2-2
CAWTVFPRVDTGELFF
TGTGCCTGGACGGTATTCCCCAGGGTGGACACCGGGGAGCTGTTTTTT
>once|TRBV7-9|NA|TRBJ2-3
CASSQPGLSTDTQYF
TGTGCCAGCAGCCAGCCAGGACTTAGCACAGATACGCAGTATTTT
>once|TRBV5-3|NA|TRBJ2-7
CARSWTVPSSYEQYF
TGTGCCAGAAGCTGGACAGTACCCAGCTCCTACGAGCAGTACTTC
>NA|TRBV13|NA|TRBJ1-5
CASSLGGYSNQPQHF
TGTGCCAGCAGCTTGGGGGGTTATAGCAATCAGCCCCAGCATTTT
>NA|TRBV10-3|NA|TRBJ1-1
CAISPRGLDLGNTEAFF
TGTGCCATCAGCCCTCGAGGGTTGGATCTCGGGAACACTGAAGCTTTCTTT
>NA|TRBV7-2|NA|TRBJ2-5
CASSFSWAGQRKETQYF
TGTGCAAGCAGCTTCAGTTGGGCGGGTCAGAGGAAGGAGACCCAGTACTTC
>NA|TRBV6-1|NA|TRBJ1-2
CASSARGAGVNTF
TGTGCCAGCAGTGCAAGAGGTGCAGGGGTCAACACCTTC
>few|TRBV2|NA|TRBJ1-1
CASSTGGLNTEAFF
TGTGCCAGCAGTACGGGAGGGCTAAACACTGAAGCTTTCTTT
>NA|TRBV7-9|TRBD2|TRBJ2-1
CASSTVLAGHHYNEQFF
TGTGCCAGCAGCACCGTCTTAGCGGGCCACCACTACAATGAGCAGTTCTTC